These 3 T cell receptor beta chains came from one sample sequenced in a study of T cell responses to AZD1222 COVID-19 vaccine. The protocol was immunoSEQ multiplex PCR, while the TCRdb copy is restricted to in-frame clones and leaves out a portion. The sample includes 130,000 to 150,000 clones, roughly 84% of them seen just once. The source was peripheral blood, collected 28 days after the second AZD1222 dose. These receptors were obtained from an adult who received the AZD1222 COVID-19 vaccine.

The chain joins TRBV21-1 to TRBJ1-6. TRBV21-1 is a documented pseudogene. CDR3 size: 17 residues. CDR3 bases: TGTGCCAGCAGCAAAAAGGGCAGGGAGTTATATAATTCACCCCTCCACTTT. Amino acids: CASSKKGRELYNSPLHF.

This clone occurred once. The rearrangement links TRBV5-4 to TRBJ1-3; a weak D match, TRBD1 (6 bases). V was pared by 2 bases and J by 0 bases, with 12 bases between. The CDR3 has 16 residues. Germline CDR1 is SGHNT and CDR2 is YYREEE (reference sequence). CDR3 protein: CASSLQGRLSGNTIYF. The DNA of the CDR3 is TGTGCCAGCAGCTTACAGGGTCGGCTCTCTGGAAACACCATATATTTT.

The rearrangement links TRBV11-2 to TRBJ2-7; 12 nucleotides align to TRBD1. V shed 6 bases and J 6 bases; nucleotides not matched to a gene: 9. Germline V gene data show CDR1 as SGHAT and CDR2 as FQNNGV. The CDR3 consists of 15 residues. CDR3 in DNA: TGTGCCAGCAGGGATCCGGGACAGGGGGCTCGCGAGCAGTACTTC. Its translation: CASRDPGQGAREQYF.